The T cell receptor (beta chain) under discussion was sequenced for a study of spatial heterogeneity in lung cancer. CDR3 length: 11 amino acids. V was trimmed by 8 bases and J by 5 bases, leaving 11 bases between them. Germline CDR1 DFQATT, CDR2 SNEGSKA (reference sequence). Time point described: blood at routine non-recurrence follow-up after resection. Unsorted whole RNA from tumor, nontumor lung or frozen PBMC underwent sequencing. A single record per CDR3 protein comes from TCRdb applying MiXCR to the 5' RACE reads. Of about 120,000 distinct CDR3 sequences listed, 10% to 15% are singletons. This chain joins TRBV20-1 and TRBJ2-3; D unresolved. Source: PBMCs, taken at follow-up. The TCR comes from a male donor with early-stage non-small cell lung cancer. CDR3 region: CSYKARDTQYF. The CDR3 DNA reads as TGCAGTTATAAGGCGAGAGATACGCAGTATTTT.